This T cell receptor beta chain was sequenced for a study of beta chain features in type 1 diabetes. On this clone: No antigen is known for it.

The entirety of the isolated RNA underwent reverse transcription, so expressed TCRB transcripts were sequenced. The assay was immunoSEQ multiplex PCR, and TCRdb's table has in-frame clones only and misses some. The sample lists around 690,000 clones; around an eighth were seen once. Blood was collected once per donor into heparin, averaging roughly 120 mL. Study-level findings and limits: Across all four CD4+ subsets, people with type 1 diabetes showed modestly shorter TCRB CDR3s.

The junction had 10 bases not matched to a gene; V was cut back by 5 bases and J by 2 bases. CDR3 size: 18 residues. Germline CDR1 and CDR2: ENHRY and SYGVKD. The sequenced material came from naive CD4+ T cells from blood. The receptor's source is a man aged 25 to 40 with type 1 diabetes. The rearrangement joins TRBV10-3 to TRBJ2-5; TRBD2 aligns across 14 bases. CDR3 sequence reads: CAISPPTGTSGGQETQYF. CDR3 nucleotide sequence: TGTGCCATCAGTCCACCTACCGGGACTAGCGGGGGACAAGAGACCCAGTACTTC.